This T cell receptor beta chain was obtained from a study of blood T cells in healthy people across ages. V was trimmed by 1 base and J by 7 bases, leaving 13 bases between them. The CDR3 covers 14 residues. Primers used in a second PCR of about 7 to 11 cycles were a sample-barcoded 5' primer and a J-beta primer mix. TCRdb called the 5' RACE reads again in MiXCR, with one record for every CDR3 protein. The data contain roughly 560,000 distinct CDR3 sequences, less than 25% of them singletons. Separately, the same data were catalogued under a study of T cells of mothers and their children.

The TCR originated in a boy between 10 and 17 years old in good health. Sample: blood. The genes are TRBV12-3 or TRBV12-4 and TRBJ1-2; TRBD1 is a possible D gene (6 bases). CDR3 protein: CASSLVGGLPGYTF. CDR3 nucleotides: TGTGCCAGCAGTTTAGTAGGGGGATTGCCTGGCTACACCTTC.